The 21 T cell receptor beta chains given below trace back to one sample, sequenced in a study of blood T cell repertoires in COVID-19 (TCRdb year 2020). Receptor libraries were prepared by the immunoSEQ multiplex PCR assay. Not all clones reach the TCRdb copy of this immuneACCESS table, which keeps in-frame sequences only. Checked studies attribute under half of the gap to unresolved V genes and leave the rest unexplained. Recorded for this sample are more than 250,000 clones; over 70% of them occurred a single time. The ten biggest clones cover over 8.5% of the sample. Specimen: peripheral blood. The receptors here all came from a human donor in a cohort sampled during active COVID-19.

The chain has TRBV4-2 and TRBJ1-2; D possibly corresponds to TRBD1 (6 bases). The CDR3 spans 13 residues. The V and J ends lost 8 bases and 2 bases respectively, with 12 bases between them. Germline CDR1 and CDR2: LGHNA and YNFKEQ. The chain's CDR3 is CASGLQGNYGYTF. The CDR3 DNA reads as TGTGCCAGCGGTCTCCAGGGGAACTATGGCTACACCTTC.

The rearrangement uses TRBV7-2 and TRBJ1-4; D not resolved. Germline assignment: CDR1 SGHTA and CDR2 FQGNSA. V was shortened by 5 bases and J by 5 bases, with 24 bases between the two germline ends. The CDR3 length is 18 residues. CDR3 sequence reads: CASSPTARNGPWNEKLFF. DNA for the CDR3: TGTGCCAGCAGCCCAACCGCCAGGAACGGCCCGTGGAATGAAAAACTGTTTTTT.

The chain employs TRBV7-2 and TRBJ1-1; D gene ambiguous. Looked up from germline, CDR1 is SGHTA and CDR2 is FQGNSA. CDR3 length: 14 residues. Trimming stripped 2 bases from V and 4 bases from J, with 11 bases between. The CDR3 DNA reads TGTGCCAGCAGCTTAATAGGCGGAGCCACTGAAGCTTTCTTT. Translation: CASSLIGGATEAFF. Full variable domain (outside the CDR3, taken from reference TRBV7-2 and TRBJ1-1): GAGVSQSPSNKVTEKGKDVELRCDPISGHTALYWYRQSLGQGLEFLIYFQGNSAPDKSGLPSDRFSAERTGGSVSTLTIQRTQQEDSAVYLCASSLIGGATEAFFGQGTRLTVV.

The chain employs TRBV5-1 and TRBJ2-7, with D possibly matching TRBD1 (5 bases). The CDR3 has 12 amino acids. The V gene lost 1 base and the J gene lost 6 bases, with 8 bases spanning the gap. Germline loops: CDR1 SGHRS, CDR2 YFSETQ. CDR3 protein: CASSLKGFEQYF. CDR3 DNA: TGCGCCAGCAGCTTGAAGGGGTTCGAGCAGTACTTC. Supplemented by reference TRBV5-1 and TRBJ2-7, the full variable domain reads KAGVTQTPRYLIKTRGQQVTLSCSPISGHRSVSWYQQTPGQGLQFLFEYFSETQRNKGNFPGRFSGRQFSNSRSEMNVSTLELGDSALYLCASSLKGFEQYFGPGTRLTVT.

V is TRBV18 and J is TRBJ2-3; 7 bases are a match to TRBD2. CDR1 KGHSH and CDR2 LQKENI come from the germline V gene. J gave up 0 bases and V 4 bases, and 7 bases lay outside the gene matches. The CDR3 is 16 residues long. The DNA for the CDR3 is TGTGCCAGCTCACAAAAAGGCGGGAGTAGCACAGATACGCAGTATTTT. It translates to CASSQKGGSSTDTQYF.

V usage is TRBV24-1 and J usage is TRBJ2-3; 9 positions agree with TRBD2. The V gene's germline CDR1 is KGHDR and CDR2 SFDVKD. The V gene end was trimmed by 5 bases and the J gene end by 6 bases; junction bases not matched to a gene: 2. The CDR3 spans 13 residues. This CDR3 is CATSGGGEDTQYF. Here the CDR3 DNA reads TGTGCCACCAGTGGCGGGGGGGAGGATACGCAGTATTTT.

The gene calls are TRBV4-3 and TRBJ2-1, with 11 bases fitting TRBD2. CDR1 LGHNA and CDR2 YSLEER come from the germline V gene. The CDR3 has 15 amino acids. V dropped 0 bases and J dropped 12; count of bases not matched to a gene: 7. CDR3 protein: CASSQDGSTSGVQFF. The DNA of the CDR3 is TGCGCCAGCAGCCAAGATGGGTCGACTAGCGGGGTGCAGTTCTTC.

V and J are TRBV13 and TRBJ2-1; TRBD2 matches at 12 bases. The CDR3 contains 13 residues. Per the germline V gene, CDR1 is PRHDT and CDR2 is FYEKMQ (reference sequence). The V segment lost 5 bases and the J segment 14 bases; nucleotides outside the gene matches: 7. In nucleotides, the CDR3 is TGTGCCAGCAGCCTAAGACTAGCGGGAGACAAGTTCTTC. Protein: CASSLRLAGDKFF.

This chain uses TRBV19 with TRBJ2-5, with TRBD2 matching 11 bases. With 5 bases clipped from V and 2 bases from J, the junction kept 4 bases outside the gene matches. This CDR3 region has 15 residues. Germline CDR1 LNHDA, CDR2 SQIVND (reference sequence). The CDR3 here is CASSLGLAAQETQYF. CDR3 coding DNA: TGTGCCAGTAGTCTGGGACTAGCGGCTCAAGAGACCCAGTACTTC.

The chain recombines TRBV18 with TRBJ1-2; D possibly corresponds to TRBD1 (6 bases). CDR3 length: 14 residues. Trimming pared 4 bases from V and 6 bases from J, leaving 15 bases between. Germline V gene lookup returns CDR1 KGHSH and CDR2 LQKENI. CDR3 sequence: CASSRTGRDDGYTF. CDR3 DNA: TGTGCCAGCTCACGAACAGGGAGGGACGATGGCTACACCTTC. The full variable domain, rest sourced from reference TRBV18 and TRBJ1-2, is NAGVMQNPRHLVRRRGQEARLRCSPMKGHSHVYWYRQLPEEGLKFMVYLQKENIIDESGMPKERFSAEFPKEGPSILRIQQVVRGDSAAYFCASSRTGRDDGYTFGSGTRLTVV.

This clone was recorded a few times. V gene TRBV23-1 combines with J gene TRBJ2-1; TRBD2 aligns across 10 bases. TRBV23-1 qualifies as an ORF whose function is uncertain. The CDR3 consists of 13 residues. Germline trimming cut 6 bases from V and 9 bases from J; bases unmatched to any gene: 5. The CDR3 DNA sequence: TGCGCCAGCAGCCAGGAGCGGGGGGGTGAGCAGTTCTTC. It yields the protein CASSQERGGEQFF.

This clone was recorded once. V is TRBV4-2 and J is TRBJ1-1; unclear D gene. Trimming removed 2 bases from V and 5 bases from J, with 24 bases in between. Germline V lookup: CDR1 LGHNA, CDR2 YNFKEQ. The CDR3 runs 18 residues. The CDR3 region has the DNA TGTGCCAGCAGCCAACGAGAGAGGCTCACGGCTTCAAGAACTGAAGCTTTCTTT. This codes for CASSQRERLTASRTEAFF.

The chain uses TRBV15 and TRBJ1-4; D call uncertain. The CDR3 spans 17 residues. Germline V gene lookup returns CDR1 LNHNV and CDR2 YYDKDF (reference sequence). V lost 3 bases to trimming and J lost 8 bases, with 22 bases between them. CDR3 DNA: TGTGCCACCAGCAGGGGCCGGGAGGCGGCAGTTCGGGAAAAACTGTTTTTT. Translation gives CATSRGREAAVREKLFF.

The chain uses TRBV6-5 and TRBJ1-2, with D perhaps TRBD1 (5 bases). The CDR3 loop spans 14 amino acids. In germline, CDR1 is MNHEY, CDR2 SVGAGI. V was trimmed by 6 bases and J by 8 bases, leaving 19 bases between them. The CDR3 protein is CASSREGRGGGYTF. The CDR3 DNA sequence: TGTGCCAGCAGCCGCGAGGGCCGGGGGGGAGGCTACACCTTC.

The CDR3 loop reads CASSPPGTGVYEQYF. The CDR3 region has the DNA TGTGCCAGCAGCCCCCCCGGGACAGGGGTGTACGAGCAGTACTTC. The gene calls are TRBV5-4 and TRBJ2-7; 10 nucleotides agree with TRBD1. The CDR3 covers 15 residues. CDR1 is SGHNT and CDR2 is YYREEE in the germline V gene (reference sequence). Trimming at V came to 4 bases and at J to 4 bases, leaving 8 bases not matched to a gene.

The chain combines TRBV6-5 with TRBJ1-2; D ambiguous. The length of the CDR3 is 13 residues. Per the germline V gene, CDR1 is MNHEY and CDR2 is SVGAGI. The V end was cut by 5 bases, the J end by 9 bases, with 16 bases between. As DNA, the CDR3 is TGTGCCAGCAGTCCCGGGATACCCAGGAGCTACACCTTC. Protein: CASSPGIPRSYTF.

V gene TRBV7-8 combines with J gene TRBJ1-5; a possible D gene is TRBD1 (5 bases). The ends were cut back, 3 bases at V and 3 bases at J, with 12 bases in the middle. The CDR3 runs 15 residues. Looked up from germline, CDR1 is SGHVS and CDR2 is FQNEAQ. The CDR3: CASSLGGAFNQPQHF. CDR3 DNA sequence: TGTGCCAGCAGCTTGGGTGGGGCCTTCAATCAGCCCCAGCATTTT. Filled out from reference TRBV7-8 and TRBJ1-5, the complete variable domain reads GAGVSQSPRYKVAKRGQDVALRCDPISGHVSLFWYQQALGQGPEFLTYFQNEAQLDKSGLPSDRFFAERPEGSVSTLKIQRTQQEDSAVYLCASSLGGAFNQPQHFGDGTRLSIL.

V gene TRBV10-3 combines with J gene TRBJ2-7, with 11 nucleotides matching TRBD2. Germline V gene lookup returns CDR1 ENHRY and CDR2 SYGVKD. Losses at the gene ends were 7 bases for V and 0 bases for J; bases not matched to a gene: 5. The CDR3 is 15 residues long. The CDR3 sequence is CAINPGLADSYEQYF. Written as DNA, the CDR3 is TGTGCCATCAACCCGGGACTAGCGGACTCCTACGAGCAGTACTTC.

V and J are TRBV6-1 and TRBJ2-7; weak D call: TRBD1 (5 bases). CDR3 size: 15 residues. Germline lookup yields CDR1 MNHNS and CDR2 SASEGT. V was clipped by 3 bases and J by 7 bases, with 19 bases between them. This chain's CDR3 is CASSEGLVRRGEQYF. In DNA form, the CDR3 reads TGTGCCAGCAGTGAGGGGTTGGTCCGTAGGGGAGAGCAGTACTTC.

V is TRBV12-3 or TRBV12-4 and J is TRBJ1-1; D ambiguous. This CDR3 region has 11 residues. Deletions cut 10 bases from V and 10 bases from J, with 16 bases between. CDR3 coding DNA: TGTGCCAACACAATGGCGGGTGCAGCTTTCTTT. Translating gives CANTMAGAAFF.

CDR3 amino acids: CASSERRASTDTQYF. DNA of the CDR3: TGTGCCAGCAGTGAACGCAGGGCTAGCACAGATACGCAGTATTTT. This chain uses TRBV6-1 with TRBJ2-3; tentative D call: TRBD1 (5 bases). CDR1 is MNHNS and CDR2 is SASEGT in the germline V gene. CDR3 length: 15 amino acids. The V gene lost 2 bases and the J gene lost 0 bases, with 9 bases spanning the gap.